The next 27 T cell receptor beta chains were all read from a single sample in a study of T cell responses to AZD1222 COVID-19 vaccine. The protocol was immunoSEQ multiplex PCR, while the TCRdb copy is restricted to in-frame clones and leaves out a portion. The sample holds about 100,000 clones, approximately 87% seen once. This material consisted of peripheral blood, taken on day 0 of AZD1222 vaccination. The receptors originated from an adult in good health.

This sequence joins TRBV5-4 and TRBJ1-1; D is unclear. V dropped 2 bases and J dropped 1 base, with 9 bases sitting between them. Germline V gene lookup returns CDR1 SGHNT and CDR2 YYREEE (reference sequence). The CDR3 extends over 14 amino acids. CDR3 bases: TGTGCCAGCAGCTTCGGAACGCAGAACACTGAAGCTTTCTTT. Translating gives CASSFGTQNTEAFF.

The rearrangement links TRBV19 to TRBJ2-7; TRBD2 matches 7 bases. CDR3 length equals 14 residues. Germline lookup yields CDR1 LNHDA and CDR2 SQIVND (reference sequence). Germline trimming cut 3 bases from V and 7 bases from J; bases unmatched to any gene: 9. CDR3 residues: CASSMGLAVGEQYF. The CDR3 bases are TGTGCCAGTAGTATGGGGCTAGCGGTAGGAGAGCAGTACTTC.

The CDR3 sequence is CASSHGQGSGIQYF. The CDR3 DNA reads as TGCGCCAGCAGCCACGGACAGGGTAGCGGCATTCAGTACTTC. The rearrangement joins TRBV5-1 to TRBJ2-4, with 8 bases lining up with TRBD1. Germline loops: CDR1 SGHRS, CDR2 YFSETQ. The V gene end was trimmed by 4 bases and the J gene end by 9 bases; junction bases not matched to a gene: 9. The CDR3 runs to 14 residues.

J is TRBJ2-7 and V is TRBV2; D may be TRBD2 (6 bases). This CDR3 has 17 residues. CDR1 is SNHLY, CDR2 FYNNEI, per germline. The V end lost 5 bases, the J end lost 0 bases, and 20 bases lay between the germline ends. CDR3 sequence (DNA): TGTGCCAGCAGTCCGGGACTGGGGCCCGCGAGCTCCTACGAGCAGTACTTC. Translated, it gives CASSPGLGPASSYEQYF. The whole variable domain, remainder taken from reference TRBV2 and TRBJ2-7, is EPEVTQTPSHQVTQMGQEVILRCVPISNHLYFYWYRQILGQKVEFLVSFYNNEISEKSEIFDDQFSVERPDGSNFTLKIRSTKLEDSAMYFCASSPGLGPASSYEQYFGPGTRLTVT.

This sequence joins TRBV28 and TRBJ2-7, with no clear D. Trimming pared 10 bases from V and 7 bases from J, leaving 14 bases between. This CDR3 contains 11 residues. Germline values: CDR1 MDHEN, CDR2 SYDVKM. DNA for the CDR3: TGTGCCACCTCTCTTTTGAGGGAGCAGTACTTC. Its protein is CATSLLREQYF.

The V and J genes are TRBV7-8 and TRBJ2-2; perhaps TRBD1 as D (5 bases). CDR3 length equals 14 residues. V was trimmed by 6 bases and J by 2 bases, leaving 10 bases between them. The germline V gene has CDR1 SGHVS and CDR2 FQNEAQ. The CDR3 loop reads CASSSDRNTGELFF. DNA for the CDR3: TGTGCCAGCAGTTCCGACAGAAACACCGGGGAGCTGTTTTTT.

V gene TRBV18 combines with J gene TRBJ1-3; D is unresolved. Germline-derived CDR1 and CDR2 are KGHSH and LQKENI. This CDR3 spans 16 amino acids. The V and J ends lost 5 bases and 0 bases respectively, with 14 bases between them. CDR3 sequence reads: CASSELTGSSGNTIYF. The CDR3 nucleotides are TGTGCCAGCTCAGAACTAACTGGCAGCTCTGGAAACACCATATATTTT.

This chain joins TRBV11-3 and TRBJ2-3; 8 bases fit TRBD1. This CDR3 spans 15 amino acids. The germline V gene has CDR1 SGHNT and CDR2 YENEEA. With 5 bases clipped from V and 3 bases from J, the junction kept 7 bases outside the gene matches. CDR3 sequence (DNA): TGTGCCAGCAGCCTCCGACAGGGGCTTACAGATACGCAGTATTTT. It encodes CASSLRQGLTDTQYF.

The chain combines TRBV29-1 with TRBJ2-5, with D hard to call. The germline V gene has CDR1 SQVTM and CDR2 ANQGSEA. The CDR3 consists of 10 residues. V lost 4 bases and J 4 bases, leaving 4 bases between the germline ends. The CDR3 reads CSVVGETQYF. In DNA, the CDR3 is TGCAGCGTTGTGGGAGAGACCCAGTACTTC.

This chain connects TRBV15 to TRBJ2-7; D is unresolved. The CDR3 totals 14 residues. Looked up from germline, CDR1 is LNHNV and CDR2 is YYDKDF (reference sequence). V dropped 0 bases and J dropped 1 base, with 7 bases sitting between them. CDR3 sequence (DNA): TGTGCCACCAGCAGAGAAGGCGGTTCCTACGAGCAGTACTTC. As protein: CATSREGGSYEQYF.

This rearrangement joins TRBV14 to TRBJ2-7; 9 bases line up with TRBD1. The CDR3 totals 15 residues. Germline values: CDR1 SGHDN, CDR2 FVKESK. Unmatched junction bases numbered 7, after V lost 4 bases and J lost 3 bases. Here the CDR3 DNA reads TGTGCCAGCAGCCCAAGGGGGACAGGGTTCTACGAGCAGTACTTC. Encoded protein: CASSPRGTGFYEQYF.

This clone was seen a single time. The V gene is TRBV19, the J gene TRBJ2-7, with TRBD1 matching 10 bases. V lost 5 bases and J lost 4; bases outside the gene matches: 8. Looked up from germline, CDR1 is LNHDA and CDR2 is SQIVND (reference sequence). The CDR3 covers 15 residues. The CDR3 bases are TGTGCCAGTAGTGGAGACCGGGACAGGGGTTACGAGCAGTACTTC. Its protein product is CASSGDRDRGYEQYF.

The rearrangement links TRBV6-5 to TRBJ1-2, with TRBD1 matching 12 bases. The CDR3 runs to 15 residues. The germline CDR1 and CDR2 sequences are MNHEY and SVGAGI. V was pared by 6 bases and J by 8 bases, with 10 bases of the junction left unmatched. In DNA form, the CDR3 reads TGTGCCAGCAGCCGGGACAGGGGGCTCTCGCTCGGCTACACCTTC. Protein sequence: CASSRDRGLSLGYTF.

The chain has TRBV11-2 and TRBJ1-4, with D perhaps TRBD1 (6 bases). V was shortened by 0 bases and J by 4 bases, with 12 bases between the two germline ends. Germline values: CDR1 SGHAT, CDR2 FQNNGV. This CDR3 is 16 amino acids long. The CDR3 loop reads CASSLELRGINEKLFF. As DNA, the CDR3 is TGTGCCAGCAGCTTAGAGCTAAGGGGGATTAATGAAAAACTGTTTTTT.

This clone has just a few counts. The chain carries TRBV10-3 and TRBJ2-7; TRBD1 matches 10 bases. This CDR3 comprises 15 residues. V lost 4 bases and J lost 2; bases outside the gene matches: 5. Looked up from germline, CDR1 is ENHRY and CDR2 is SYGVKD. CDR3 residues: CAISGGTGDPYEQYF. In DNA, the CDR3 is TGTGCCATCAGTGGGGGGACAGGGGACCCCTACGAGCAGTACTTC.

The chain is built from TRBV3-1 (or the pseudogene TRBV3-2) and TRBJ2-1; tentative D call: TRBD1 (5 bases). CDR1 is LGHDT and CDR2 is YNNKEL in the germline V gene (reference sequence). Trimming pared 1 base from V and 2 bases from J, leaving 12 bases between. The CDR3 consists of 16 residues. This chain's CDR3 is CASSQVTGTPYNEQFF. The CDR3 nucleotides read TGTGCCAGCAGCCAAGTCACAGGAACCCCCTACAATGAGCAGTTCTTC.

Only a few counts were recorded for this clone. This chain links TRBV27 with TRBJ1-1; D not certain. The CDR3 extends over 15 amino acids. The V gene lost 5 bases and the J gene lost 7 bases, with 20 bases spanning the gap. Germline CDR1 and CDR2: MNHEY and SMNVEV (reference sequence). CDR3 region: CASSPRPEIGSEAFF. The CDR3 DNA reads TGTGCCAGCAGTCCCAGACCGGAGATAGGTAGTGAAGCTTTCTTT.

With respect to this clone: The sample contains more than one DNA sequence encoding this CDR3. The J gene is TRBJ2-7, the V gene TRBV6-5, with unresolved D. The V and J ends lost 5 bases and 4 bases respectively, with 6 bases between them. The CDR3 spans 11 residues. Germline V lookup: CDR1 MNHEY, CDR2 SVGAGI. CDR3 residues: CASSRGYEQYF. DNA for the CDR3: TGTGCCAGCAGTCGCGGATACGAGCAGTACTTC.

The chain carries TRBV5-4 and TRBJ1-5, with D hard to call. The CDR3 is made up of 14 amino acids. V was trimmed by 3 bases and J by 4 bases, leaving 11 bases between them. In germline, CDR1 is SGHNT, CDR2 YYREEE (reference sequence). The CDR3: CASSSMGGNQPQHF. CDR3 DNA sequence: TGTGCCAGCAGCTCAATGGGAGGGAATCAGCCCCAGCATTTT.

The CDR3 is CASSRLGEGEQFF. The CDR3 nucleotides read TGTGCCAGCAGCCGGTTAGGAGAAGGTGAGCAGTTCTTC. The chain recombines TRBV3-1 (or the pseudogene TRBV3-2) with TRBJ2-1, with unresolved D. Trimming removed 4 bases from V and 9 bases from J, with 13 bases in between. The CDR3 has 13 residues. Germline V gives CDR1 LGHDT, CDR2 YNNKEL (reference sequence).

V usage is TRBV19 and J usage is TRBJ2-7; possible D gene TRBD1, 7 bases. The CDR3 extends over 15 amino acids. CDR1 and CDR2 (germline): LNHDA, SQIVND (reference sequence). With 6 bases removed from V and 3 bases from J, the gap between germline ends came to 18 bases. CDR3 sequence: CASREGANRYYEQYF. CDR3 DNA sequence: TGTGCCAGTAGGGAGGGGGCGAACCGATACTACGAGCAGTACTTC.

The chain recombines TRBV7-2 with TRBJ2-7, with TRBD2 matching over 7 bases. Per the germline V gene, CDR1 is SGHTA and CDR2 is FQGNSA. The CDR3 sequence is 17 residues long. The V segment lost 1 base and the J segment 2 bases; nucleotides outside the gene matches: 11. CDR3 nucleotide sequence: TGTGCCAGCAGCTTAGGAGGGACCGGGACTACTACCTACGAGCAGTACTTC. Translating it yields CASSLGGTGTTTYEQYF.

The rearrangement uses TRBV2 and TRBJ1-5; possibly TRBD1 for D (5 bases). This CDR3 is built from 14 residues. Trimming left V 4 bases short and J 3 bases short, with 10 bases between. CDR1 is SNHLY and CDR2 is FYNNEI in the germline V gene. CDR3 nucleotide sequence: TGTGCCAGCAGTGTGGGGGGGAACAATCAGCCCCAGCATTTT. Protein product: CASSVGGNNQPQHF.

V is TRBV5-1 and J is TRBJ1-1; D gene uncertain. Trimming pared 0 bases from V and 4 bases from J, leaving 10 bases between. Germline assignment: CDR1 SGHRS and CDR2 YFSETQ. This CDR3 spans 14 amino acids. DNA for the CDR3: TGCGCCAGCAGCTTGGACGGGAGGGCCACTGAAGCTTTCTTT. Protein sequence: CASSLDGRATEAFF.

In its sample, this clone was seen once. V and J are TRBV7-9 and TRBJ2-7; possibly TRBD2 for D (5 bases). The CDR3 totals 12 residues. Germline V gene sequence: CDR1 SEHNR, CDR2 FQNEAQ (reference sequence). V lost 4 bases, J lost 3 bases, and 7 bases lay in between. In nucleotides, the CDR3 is TGTGCCAGCAGCTCCCGGGACTACGAGCAGTACTTC. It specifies CASSSRDYEQYF.

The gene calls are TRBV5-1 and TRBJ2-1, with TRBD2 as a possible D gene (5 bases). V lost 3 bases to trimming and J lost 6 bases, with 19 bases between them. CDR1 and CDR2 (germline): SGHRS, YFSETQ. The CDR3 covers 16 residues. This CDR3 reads CASSYSGGAAINEQFF. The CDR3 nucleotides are TGCGCCAGCAGCTATAGTGGAGGAGCGGCTATCAATGAGCAGTTCTTC.

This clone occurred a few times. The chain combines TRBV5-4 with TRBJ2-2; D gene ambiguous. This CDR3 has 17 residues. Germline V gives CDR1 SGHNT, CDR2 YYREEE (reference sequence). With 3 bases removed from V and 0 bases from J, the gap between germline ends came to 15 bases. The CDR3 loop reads CASSSELAAPNTGELFF. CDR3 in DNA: TGTGCCAGCAGCTCCGAGTTGGCGGCACCGAACACCGGGGAGCTGTTTTTT.